The subject of this entry is one T cell receptor (beta chain). Its antigen is not known. Given a much more abundant clone one base away, this may be a read error. This entry is derived from a study of post-analysis software for immune sequencing data. At the level of the study: Some patients lacked subtype; others had relapsing-remitting, secondary progressive or progressive-relapsing disease.

Study observations and caveats: Controls showed lower frequencies than patients for 5 or 6 TRBV segments, and TRBV5-6, TRBV5-1 and TRBV20-1 were among these. Under F measure analysis, samples from one preparation batch co-clustered strongly. Among multiple sclerosis patients, normalized Chao1 diversity was significantly below that of controls.

The germline V gene has CDR1 SQVTM and CDR2 ANQGSEA. There are 12 residues in the CDR3. TCR beta libraries were prepared from cDNA with unique molecular identifiers. Each batch of roughly 0.9 to 10 million T cells produced hundreds of thousands of cDNA molecules. TCRdb re-called the PCR reads with MiXCR, one entry per CDR3 protein. The sample lists about 260,000 distinct CDR3 sequences; roughly a third were seen once. This TCR was recovered from a girl between 5 and 17 years old with multiple sclerosis. The sequenced sample was blood. V is TRBV29-1 and J is TRBJ1-4; D is possibly TRBD1 (5 bases). The CDR3 bases are TGCAGCGTTGTGGGGGTTGATGAAAAACGGTTTTTT. This encodes CSVVGVDEKRFF.